The clone carrying this T cell receptor beta chain was found once. Its antigen is as yet unknown. Measured with immunoSEQ multiplex PCR; TCRdb has only the in-frame clones, and not every one. Here the sample spans approximately 1.5 million clones, 95% to 99% being singletons. The data were obtained in a study of shared clonotypes between healthy human individuals. Each of the donors was a healthy adult who was HIV-negative and had not had a recent acute infection or vaccination. Broader study findings: Memory subsets generally showed lower estimated richness than naive subsets.

Germline loops: CDR1 SNHLY, CDR2 FYNNEI. Trimming cost V 8 bases and J 10 bases, with 12 bases left between them. The CDR3 has 11 amino acids. The origin of this receptor is a man younger than 45 in good health. This sequence joins TRBV2 and TRBJ2-1; D is unclear. Sample: naive CD4+ T cells sorted from blood. The subset was: CD45RA+ positively selected. The CDR3 DNA sequence: TGTGCCAGCGCTTGGGCAGTCGAGCAGTTCTTC. Residues: CASAWAVEQFF.